This entry lists 17 T cell receptor beta chains sequenced from one sample in a study of cytomegalovirus exposure and HLA in healthy donors listed by TCRdb under 2017. The protocol used for the library was the immunoSEQ multiplex PCR assay. For the multiplex PCR, a mixture combining 60 forward primers for TCR Vbeta segments and 13 reverse primers for TCR Jbeta segments was used. Imported from immuneACCESS, the table was reduced by TCRdb to in-frame sequences with V and J called. These copies leave out some clones; in studies compared against another copy, an unresolved V gene accounts for under half, and the cause of the remainder is not known. A total of over 100,000 clones appear in this sample, roughly 80% of them only once. The ten most abundant clones make up 22% of the sample. The sequenced material came from PBMCs. The receptors here all came from a man in his thirties or forties in good health and CMV-seropositive.

This chain connects TRBV28 to TRBJ1-2, with D possibly being TRBD1 (6 bases). The CDR3 consists of 17 residues. In germline, CDR1 is MDHEN, CDR2 SYDVKM. Trimming removed 2 bases at V and 2 bases at J, with 18 bases between. The CDR3 nucleotides are TGTGCCAGCAGTTTAGTCGGCAGGGGAACACCAAACTATGGCTACACCTTC. It translates to CASSLVGRGTPNYGYTF.

The genes are TRBV28 and TRBJ1-1; tentatively, D is TRBD1 (5 bases). Trimming shortened V by 1 base and J by 4 bases, and 13 bases separated the two germline ends. The CDR3 totals 15 residues. The germline V gene has CDR1 MDHEN and CDR2 SYDVKM. Written as DNA, the CDR3 is TGTGCCAGCAGTTTATTAACAGGAATAATCACTGAAGCTTTCTTT. It translates to CASSLLTGIITEAFF. The full variable domain, its missing parts supplied by reference TRBV28 and TRBJ1-1, is DVKVTQSSRYLVKRTGEKVFLECVQDMDHENMFWYRQDPGLGLRLIYFSYDVKMKEKGDIPEGYSVSREKKERFSLILESASTNQTSMYLCASSLLTGIITEAFFGQGTRLTVV.

J is TRBJ2-5 and V is TRBV11-2, with 9 bases lining up with TRBD1. V dropped 4 bases and J dropped 6; count of bases not matched to a gene: 3. CDR1 SGHAT and CDR2 FQNNGV come from the germline V gene. The CDR3 has 13 residues. This CDR3 reads CASSWDREQTQYF. The CDR3 bases are TGTGCCAGCAGCTGGGACAGGGAGCAGACCCAGTACTTC.

The V call is TRBV5-6, the J call TRBJ1-2; D remains ambiguous. Between the trimmed V and J ends, which lost 1 base and 5 bases, there was a span of 15 bases. This CDR3 has 15 residues. Germline V CDR1 and CDR2: SGHDT, YYEEEE. This CDR3 is CASSLINREEYGYTF. The DNA for the CDR3 is TGTGCCAGCAGCTTGATCAACAGAGAAGAATATGGCTACACCTTC.

The rearrangement links TRBV29-1 to TRBJ2-3; 7 bases line up with TRBD1. Trimming cost V 8 bases and J 3 bases; bases outside gene matches: 11. This CDR3 contains 14 residues. CDR1 is SQVTM, CDR2 ANQGSEA, per germline. Here the CDR3 reads CSSSGTARTDTQYF. CDR3 nucleotides: TGCAGCAGCTCCGGGACAGCCCGGACAGATACGCAGTATTTT.

V usage is TRBV28 and J usage is TRBJ2-7, with 10 bases lining up with TRBD2. Germline V gives CDR1 MDHEN, CDR2 SYDVKM. V was clipped by 5 bases and J by 0 bases; unmatched bases: 1. The CDR3 totals 14 residues. The CDR3 sequence: CASSRLAGSYEQYF. CDR3 nucleotides: TGTGCCAGCAGTCGACTAGCGGGCTCCTACGAGCAGTACTTC. The full variable domain, its missing parts supplied by reference TRBV28 and TRBJ2-7, is DVKVTQSSRYLVKRTGEKVFLECVQDMDHENMFWYRQDPGLGLRLIYFSYDVKMKEKGDIPEGYSVSREKKERFSLILESASTNQTSMYLCASSRLAGSYEQYFGPGTRLTVT.

The genes are TRBV4-1 and TRBJ1-2; 8 bases map to TRBD1. J was trimmed by 4 bases and V by 1 base; bases with no gene match: 5. Germline V CDR1 and CDR2: MGHRA, YSYEKL. The CDR3 runs 15 residues. The CDR3 DNA sequence: TGCGCCAGCAGCCAAGCTCTAGGACAGGGCTATGGCTACACCTTC. Protein sequence: CASSQALGQGYGYTF.

This clone was picked up a small number of times. The chain couples TRBV5-1 to TRBJ1-1, with 9 bases fitting TRBD1. This CDR3 has 16 residues. CDR1 and CDR2 (germline): SGHRS, YFSETQ. V trimming: 3 bases; J trimming: 0 bases; junction bases outside the gene matches: 6. The CDR3 coding sequence is TGCGCCAGCAGCTCCGGGACAGGGACCATGAACACTGAAGCTTTCTTT. Translated, it gives CASSSGTGTMNTEAFF.

This clone was seen a single time. The chain recombines TRBV30 with TRBJ1-3; weak D call: TRBD1 (6 bases). Germline lookup yields CDR1 GTSNPN and CDR2 SVGIG (reference sequence). This CDR3 is built from 15 residues. CDR3 protein: CAQSRGGWSGNTIYF. CDR3 in DNA: TGTGCACAGTCGAGGGGGGGCTGGTCTGGAAACACCATATATTTT.

As concerns this clone: This CDR3 is also generated by other DNA sequences in the sample. J is TRBJ1-1 and V is TRBV20-1; D call uncertain. CDR3 size: 11 residues. With 3 bases removed from V and 0 bases from J, the gap between germline ends came to 2 bases. CDR1 and CDR2 (germline): DFQATT, SNEGSKA (reference sequence). DNA of the CDR3: TGCAGTGCTAGCGTGAACACTGAAGCTTTCTTT. Encoded protein: CSASVNTEAFF.

J is TRBJ1-5 and V is TRBV7-8; D is unclear. Trimming took off 1 base at V and 7 bases at J, with 14 bases between the two ends. Germline V gene lookup returns CDR1 SGHVS and CDR2 FQNEAQ. The CDR3 totals 15 residues. CDR3 nucleotides: TGTGCCAGCAGCTTAGTGGGCGGGATAGGGCAGCCCCAGCATTTT. Its protein product is CASSLVGGIGQPQHF.

The chain carries TRBV9 and TRBJ2-3; 10 nucleotides agree with TRBD2. There are 18 residues in the CDR3. Germline V gene data show CDR1 as SGDLS and CDR2 as YYNGEE. V gave up 4 bases and J gave up 3 bases; unmatched junction bases: 14. The CDR3: CASSPYSLSGGATDTQYF. CDR3 nucleotide sequence: TGTGCCAGCAGCCCTTATAGTCTGAGCGGGGGGGCGACAGATACGCAGTATTTT.

The chain employs TRBV7-7 and TRBJ2-5; D is perhaps TRBD1 (5 bases). The CDR3 runs 15 residues. Germline V gene data show CDR1 as SSHAT and CDR2 as FNYEAQ (reference sequence). Trimming removed 1 base from V and 3 bases from J, with 12 bases in between. The CDR3 loop reads CASSLVNRQEETQYF. In nucleotides, the CDR3 is TGTGCCAGCAGCTTAGTCAACAGGCAAGAAGAGACCCAGTACTTC.

The rearrangement links TRBV18 to TRBJ2-7; the match to TRBD2 covers 9 bases. The CDR3 length is 15 residues. V gave up 2 bases and J gave up 7 bases; unmatched junction bases: 9. The germline gives CDR1 KGHSH, CDR2 LQKENI. This CDR3 reads CASSPGLAGSREQYV. In DNA, the CDR3 is TGTGCCAGCTCACCAGGCCTAGCGGGATCGAGAGAGCAGTACGTC.

The chain recombines TRBV7-2 with TRBJ2-3, with D possibly TRBD2 on 5 matching bases. This CDR3 spans 15 amino acids. Germline CDR1 is SGHTA and CDR2 is FQGNSA. V lost 2 bases and J lost 4, with 13 bases in between. DNA for the CDR3: TGTGCCAGCAGCTTACATCGGGCTAGCTCAGATACGCAGTATTTT. Its protein product is CASSLHRASSDTQYF.

The chain's CDR3 is CASSEARRINSPLHF. The CDR3 DNA reads as TGTGCCAGCAGTGAAGCCCGGAGAATTAATTCACCCCTCCACTTT. The chain recombines TRBV6-1 with TRBJ1-6, with D hard to call. Trimming removed 0 bases from V and 6 bases from J, with 9 bases in between. The CDR3 spans 15 residues. Germline V gene data show CDR1 as MNHNS and CDR2 as SASEGT.

The chain couples TRBV11-2 to TRBJ1-2, with D possibly matching TRBD1 (5 bases). Trimming cost V 3 bases and J 8 bases, with 13 bases left between them. This CDR3 comprises 13 residues. The germline V gene has CDR1 SGHAT and CDR2 FQNNGV. CDR3 in DNA: TGTGCCAGCAGCTTCCCTGGGGGGAACGGCTACACCTTC. Its protein product is CASSFPGGNGYTF.